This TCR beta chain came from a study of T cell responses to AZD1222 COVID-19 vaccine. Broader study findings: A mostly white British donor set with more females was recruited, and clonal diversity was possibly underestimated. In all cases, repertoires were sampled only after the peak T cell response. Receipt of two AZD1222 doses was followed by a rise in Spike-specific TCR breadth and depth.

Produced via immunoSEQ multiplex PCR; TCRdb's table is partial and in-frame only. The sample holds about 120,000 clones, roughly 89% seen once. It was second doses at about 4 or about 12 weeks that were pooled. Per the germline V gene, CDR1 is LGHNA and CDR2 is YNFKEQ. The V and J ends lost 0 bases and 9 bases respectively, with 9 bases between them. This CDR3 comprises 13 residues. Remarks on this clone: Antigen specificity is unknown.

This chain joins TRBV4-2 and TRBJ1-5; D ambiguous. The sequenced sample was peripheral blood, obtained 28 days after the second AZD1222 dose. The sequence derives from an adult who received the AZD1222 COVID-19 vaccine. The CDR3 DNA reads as TGTGCCAGCAGCCAAGATGTAACTGGGCCCCAGCATTTT. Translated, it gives CASSQDVTGPQHF.